This TCR beta chain is drawn from a study of spatial heterogeneity in lung cancer. Study details: There were, on average, more than 9.5 raw-read appearances for each unique TCR and UMI combination.

Regarding time point: sample taken at primary tumor resection. Unsorted whole RNA of tumor, nontumor lung or frozen PBMC was sequenced. Donation came from 70 or so patients with untreated early-stage non-small cell lung cancer. Germline CDR1 is DFQATT and CDR2 is SNEGSKA (reference sequence). The CDR3 covers 14 residues. The ends were cut back, 5 bases at V and 2 bases at J, with 16 bases in the middle. TCRdb re-called the 5' RACE reads with MiXCR, one entry per CDR3 protein. The sample has over 50,000 distinct CDR3 sequences; 7.5% to 9% are singletons. This clonotype was observed a handful of times. The chain carries TRBV20-1 and TRBJ2-7; D is unresolved. The source is a female donor with early-stage non-small cell lung cancer. The material sequenced was PBMCs, taken at surgery. The CDR3 sequence: CSAPPPAEPYEQYF. The CDR3 DNA sequence: TGCAGTGCTCCCCCCCCCGCGGAGCCCTACGAGCAGTACTTC.